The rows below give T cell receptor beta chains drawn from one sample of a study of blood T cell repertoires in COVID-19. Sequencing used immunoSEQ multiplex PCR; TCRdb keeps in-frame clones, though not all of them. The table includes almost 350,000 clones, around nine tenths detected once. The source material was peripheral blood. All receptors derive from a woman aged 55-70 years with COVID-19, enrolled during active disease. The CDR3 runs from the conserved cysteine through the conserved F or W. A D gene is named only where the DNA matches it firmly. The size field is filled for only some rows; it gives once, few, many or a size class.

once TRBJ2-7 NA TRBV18 CASSPLPHEEQYF TGTGCCAGCTCACCACTTCCTCACGAGGAGCAGTACTTC
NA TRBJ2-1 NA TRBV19 CASSIGEVQFF TGTGCCAGTAGTATCGGAGAGGTGCAGTTCTTC
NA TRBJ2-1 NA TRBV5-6 CASSRSGTSLYNEQFF TGTGCCAGCAGCCGCTCCGGGACAAGTCTTTACAATGAGCAGTTCTTC
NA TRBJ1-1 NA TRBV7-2 CASSLKLGMNTEAFF TGTGCCAGCAGCTTAAAGCTAGGAATGAACACTGAAGCTTTCTTT
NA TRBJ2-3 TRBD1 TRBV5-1 CASSLTDRGVDTQYF TGCGCCAGCAGCCTAACAGACAGGGGTGTAGATACGCAGTATTTT
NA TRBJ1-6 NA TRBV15 CATSRAGSPLHF TGTGCCACCAGCAGAGCAGGATCACCCCTCCACTTT
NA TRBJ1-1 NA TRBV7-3 CASSLTVPNTEAFF TGTGCCAGCAGCTTGACAGTGCCGAACACTGAAGCTTTCTTT
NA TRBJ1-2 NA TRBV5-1 CASSRQPANYGYTF TGCGCCAGCAGTAGACAGCCCGCTAACTATGGCTACACCTTC
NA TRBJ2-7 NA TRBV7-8 CASSPAGPSYEQYF TGTGCCAGCAGCCCCGCGGGGCCTTCCTACGAGCAGTACTTC
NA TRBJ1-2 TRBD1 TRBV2 CASSEPGARGLIGYTF TGTGCCAGCAGTGAACCGGGGGCCAGGGGGCTTATTGGCTACACCTTC
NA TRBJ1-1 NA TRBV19 CASKNQATNTEAFF TGTGCCAGTAAAAACCAGGCTACGAACACTGAAGCTTTCTTT
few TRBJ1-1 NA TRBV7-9 CASSPHWATEAFF TGTGCCAGCAGCCCACATTGGGCCACTGAAGCTTTCTTT
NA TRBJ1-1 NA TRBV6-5 CASTRAMNTEAFF TGTGCCAGCACCAGGGCCATGAACACTGAAGCTTTCTTT
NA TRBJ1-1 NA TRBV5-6 CASSLGPRGKTEAFF TGTGCCAGCAGCTTGGGACCGCGGGGGAAGACTGAAGCTTTCTTT
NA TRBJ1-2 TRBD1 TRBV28 CASRIGGTGGADGYTF TGTGCCAGCAGAATCGGGGGGACAGGGGGCGCTGATGGCTACACCTTC
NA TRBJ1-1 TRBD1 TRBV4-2 CASSQGGQGTEAFF TGTGCCAGCAGCCAAGGAGGACAGGGCACTGAAGCTTTCTTT
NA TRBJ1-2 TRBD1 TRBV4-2 CASSQGQGEAVYYGYTF TGTGCCAGCAGCCAAGGACAGGGTGAGGCCGTATACTATGGCTACACCTTC
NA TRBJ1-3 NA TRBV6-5 CASSYSGGGNTIYF TGTGCCAGCAGTTACTCGGGAGGGGGAAACACCATATATTTT
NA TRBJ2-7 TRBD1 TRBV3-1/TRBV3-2 CASSRRQGYYEQYF TGTGCCAGCAGCCGTCGACAGGGTTACTACGAGCAGTACTTC
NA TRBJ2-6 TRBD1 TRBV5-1 CASSFNPGAKGTGLSGANVLTF TGCGCCAGCAGCTTCAATCCGGGTGCGAAGGGGACAGGCCTCTCTGGGGCCAACGTCCTGACTTTC
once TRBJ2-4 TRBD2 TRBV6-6 CASSYSGAAKNIQYF TGTGCCAGCAGTTATAGCGGGGCAGCCAAAAACATTCAGTACTTC
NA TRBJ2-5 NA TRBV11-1 CASSSRRETQYF TGTGCCAGCAGCTCACGCCGGGAGACCCAGTACTTC
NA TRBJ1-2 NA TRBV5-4 CASGQLSNYGYTF TGTGCCAGCGGACAGCTTTCTAACTATGGCTACACCTTC
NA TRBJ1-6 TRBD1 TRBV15 CATSRDRVNSPLHF TGTGCCACCAGCAGGGACAGGGTCAATTCACCCCTCCACTTT
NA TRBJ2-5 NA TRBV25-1 CASSAPTRAEETQYF TGTGCCAGCAGTGCCCCTACCCGAGCGGAAGAGACCCAGTACTTC
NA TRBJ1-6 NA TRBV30 CAWSVGRSYNSPLHF TGTGCCTGGAGCGTCGGGAGGTCCTATAATTCACCCCTCCACTTT
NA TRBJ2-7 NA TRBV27 CASSYTRVSTYEQYF TGTGCCAGCAGTTATACGCGAGTCTCAACCTACGAGCAGTACTTC
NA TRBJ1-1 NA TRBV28 CASSFGGHTEAFF TGTGCCAGCAGTTTCGGGGGACACACTGAAGCTTTCTTT
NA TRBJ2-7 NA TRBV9 CASSPGGKTRLYEQYF TGTGCCAGCAGCCCGGGCGGGAAGACTCGACTCTACGAGCAGTACTTC
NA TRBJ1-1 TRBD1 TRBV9 CASSFHPGGNTEAFF TGTGCCAGCAGCTTCCATCCAGGGGGGAACACTGAAGCTTTCTTT
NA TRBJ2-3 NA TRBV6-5 CASSYSKGDTDTQYF TGTGCCAGCAGTTACTCGAAGGGAGACACAGATACGCAGTATTTT
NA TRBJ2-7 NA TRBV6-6 CASSFTYEQYF TGTGCCAGCAGTTTCACCTACGAGCAGTACTTC
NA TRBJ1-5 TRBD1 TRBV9 CASSVGQREDQPQHF TGTGCCAGCAGCGTGGGACAGCGAGAGGATCAGCCCCAGCATTTT
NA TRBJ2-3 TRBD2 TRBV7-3 CASSLGLAGEGDTQYF TGTGCCAGCAGCTTAGGGCTAGCGGGGGAAGGGGATACGCAGTATTTT
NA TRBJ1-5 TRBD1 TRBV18 CASSRTGSSNQPQHF TGTGCCAGCTCACGGACAGGGAGTAGCAATCAGCCCCAGCATTTT
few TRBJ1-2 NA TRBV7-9 CASSAEDYGYTF TGTGCCAGCAGCGCAGAAGACTATGGCTACACCTTC
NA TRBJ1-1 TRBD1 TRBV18 CASSPQTGQGNTEAFF TGTGCCAGCTCACCCCAAACGGGACAGGGGAACACTGAAGCTTTCTTT
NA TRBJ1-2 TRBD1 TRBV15 CATSRDGDRARSGYTF TGTGCCACCAGCAGAGATGGGGACAGGGCGAGGAGTGGCTACACCTTC
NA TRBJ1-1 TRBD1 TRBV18 CASSPRTGGVTEAFF TGTGCCAGCTCACCACGGACAGGGGGAGTCACTGAAGCTTTCTTT
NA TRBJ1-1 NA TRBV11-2 CASSPLKSRGNTEAFF TGTGCCAGCAGCCCCCTTAAATCACGGGGGAACACTGAAGCTTTCTTT